Presented here are 32 T cell receptor beta chains from one specimen sequenced in a study of CD8 T cells in Susac syndrome. Reverse transcription used roughly 0.5 to 1 ug RNA and random hexamers. TCRdb re-called the immunoSEQ multiplex PCR reads through MiXCR, storing one row per CDR3 protein. This sample has roughly 200,000 distinct CDR3 sequences, with roughly 94% found just once. Specimen: CD4+ T cells from PBMCs. The receptors shown here come from a human donor with Susac syndrome.

CDR3 coding DNA: TGTGCCAGCTCACCCAGGACAGGGCTCTACAATGAGCAGTTCTTC. Its protein product is CASSPRTGLYNEQFF. The chain couples TRBV18 to TRBJ2-1; 8 bases are shared with TRBD1. The CDR3 length is 15 residues. Germline lookup yields CDR1 KGHSH and CDR2 LQKENI. The ends lost 3 bases at V and 3 bases at J; junction bases unmatched: 4.

This chain uses TRBV20-1 with TRBJ2-1; tentative D call: TRBD1 (5 bases). V was pared by 8 bases and J by 8 bases, with 13 bases between. The CDR3 spans 11 residues. The germline gives CDR1 DFQATT, CDR2 SNEGSKA (reference sequence). The CDR3: CSTKPRDEQFF. CDR3 nucleotide sequence: TGCAGTACGAAACCCAGGGATGAGCAGTTCTTC.

The V and J genes are TRBV6-2 or TRBV6-3 and TRBJ2-7; 9 bases match TRBD1. The CDR3 length is 16 residues. Trimming took 4 bases from V and 3 from J; bases not matched to a gene: 10. Looked up from germline, CDR1 is MNHEY and CDR2 is SVGEGT. The CDR3 DNA reads TGTGCCAGCAGTTGGGACAGGGCAAAACCTCACTACGAGCAGTACTTC. It yields the protein CASSWDRAKPHYEQYF.

The chain uses TRBV25-1 and TRBJ1-3; possibly TRBD1 for D (5 bases). The CDR3 totals 15 residues. Germline assignment: CDR1 MGHDK and CDR2 SYGVNS. Trimming cost V 2 bases and J 0 bases, with 8 bases left between them. CDR3 protein: CASSETGYSGNTIYF. The CDR3 region has the DNA TGTGCCAGCAGTGAAACAGGTTACTCTGGAAACACCATATATTTT.

The V call is TRBV28, the J call TRBJ2-7; D assignment may be TRBD1 or TRBD2 (5 bases each). V dropped 7 bases and J dropped 4 bases, with 20 bases sitting between them. Germline assignment: CDR1 MDHEN and CDR2 SYDVKM. This CDR3 has 15 amino acids. CDR3 bases: TGTGCCAGCACCCTGGCTGGGGGTAAGGGGTACGAGCAGTACTTC. Translating it yields CASTLAGGKGYEQYF.

This chain uses TRBV19 with TRBJ1-1; D not certain. This CDR3 is 14 amino acids long. CDR1 is LNHDA and CDR2 is SQIVND in the germline V gene (reference sequence). Trimming stripped 4 bases from V and 2 bases from J, with 11 bases between. The CDR3 spells CASSKIGSNTEAFF. The CDR3 DNA reads as TGTGCCAGTAGTAAAATAGGGTCTAACACTGAAGCTTTCTTT. Full variable domain (rest looked up from reference TRBV19 and TRBJ1-1): DGGITQSPKYLFRKEGQNVTLSCEQNLNHDAMYWYRQDPGQGLRLIYYSQIVNDFQKGDIAEGYSVSREKKESFPLTVTSAQKNPTAFYLCASSKIGSNTEAFFGQGTRLTVV.

The chain joins TRBV5-5 to TRBJ2-5; no firm D call. In germline, CDR1 is SGHKS, CDR2 YYEKEE (reference sequence). Trimming pared 0 bases from V and 2 bases from J, leaving 8 bases between. This CDR3 spans 14 amino acids. The CDR3 sequence: CASSLDGRQETQYF. DNA of the CDR3: TGTGCCAGCAGCTTGGATGGTCGGCAAGAGACCCAGTACTTC.

The chain couples TRBV5-4 to TRBJ2-1; the D is unclear. Per germline, CDR1 SGHNT and CDR2 YYREEE (reference sequence). Trimming cost V 0 bases and J 2 bases, with 12 bases left between them. The CDR3 spans 16 residues. The CDR3 DNA is TGTGCCAGCAGCTTGGTAAGGCCTTGGGCCTACAATGAGCAGTTCTTC. Translated, it gives CASSLVRPWAYNEQFF.

The chain couples TRBV30 to TRBJ1-2; TRBD1 might be the D (6 bases). The V and J ends lost 4 bases and 3 bases respectively, with 12 bases between them. Germline CDR1 is GTSNPN and CDR2 is SVGIG (reference sequence). CDR3 length equals 13 residues. CDR3 region: CAWIPDSDYGYTF. The DNA for the CDR3 is TGTGCCTGGATTCCGGACAGCGACTATGGCTACACCTTC.

V usage is TRBV12-5 and J usage is TRBJ2-7; possibly TRBD1 for D (5 bases). In germline, CDR1 is LGHNT, CDR2 FRNRAP. V gave up 5 bases and J gave up 2 bases, with 10 bases separating them. This CDR3 spans 13 amino acids. In DNA, the CDR3 is TGTGCTAGTGGTAGGACAACGACCTACGAGCAGTACTTC. Amino acid sequence: CASGRTTTYEQYF. Full variable domain (missing parts from reference TRBV12-5 and TRBJ2-7): DARVTQTPRHKVTEMGQEVTMRCQPILGHNTVFWYRQTMMQGLELLAYFRNRAPLDDSGMPKDRFSAEMPDATLATLKIQPSEPRDSAVYFCASGRTTTYEQYFGPGTRLTVT.

The V gene is TRBV6-6, the J gene TRBJ1-5, with 10 bases identical to TRBD1. V dropped 7 bases and J dropped 3; count of bases not matched to a gene: 6. Germline CDR1 reads MNHNY; CDR2 reads SVGAGI (reference sequence). The CDR3 has 15 amino acids. The CDR3 region is CASTRGTGANQPQHF. For the CDR3, the DNA is TGTGCCAGCACCAGGGGGACAGGGGCCAATCAGCCCCAGCATTTT.

The chain carries TRBV30 and TRBJ2-7; perhaps TRBD1 as D (5 bases). Germline V gene lookup returns CDR1 GTSNPN and CDR2 SVGIG (reference sequence). The germline V and J ends were trimmed by 4 bases and 5 bases, with 12 bases remaining between them. The CDR3 extends over 12 amino acids. The CDR3 sequence: CAWKFPGNEQYF. CDR3 coding DNA: TGTGCCTGGAAGTTCCCAGGGAACGAGCAGTACTTC.

V and J are TRBV7-9 and TRBJ1-1; tentatively, D is TRBD1 (5 bases). The CDR3 is made up of 16 amino acids. V lost 5 bases and J lost 4, with 20 bases in between. The germline V gene encodes CDR1 SEHNR and CDR2 FQNEAQ (reference sequence). CDR3 amino acids: CASSHPRWGSGTEAFF. The CDR3 bases are TGTGCCAGCAGCCACCCGCGGTGGGGGAGTGGCACTGAAGCTTTCTTT. The entire variable domain, with the rest obtained from reference TRBV7-9 and TRBJ1-1, is as follows: DTGVSQNPRHKITKRGQNVTFRCDPISEHNRLYWYRQTLGQGPEFLTYFQNEAQLEKSRLLSDRFSAERPKGSFSTLEIQRTEQGDSAMYLCASSHPRWGSGTEAFFGQGTRLTVV.

The chain joins TRBV9 to TRBJ2-1; 8 positions agree with TRBD2. After removal of 3 bases from V and 3 bases from J, the junction contained 5 bases not matched to a gene. The CDR3 is made up of 15 amino acids. Germline V CDR1 and CDR2: SGDLS, YYNGEE. The chain's CDR3 is CASSAAGTSYNEQFF. The CDR3 DNA follows: TGTGCCAGCAGCGCCGCCGGGACTAGCTACAATGAGCAGTTCTTC.

V gene TRBV19 combines with J gene TRBJ2-4; no firm D call. This CDR3 region has 13 residues. CDR1 and CDR2 (germline): LNHDA, SQIVND (reference sequence). The V gene lost 3 bases and the J gene lost 6 bases, with 9 bases spanning the gap. CDR3 sequence reads: CASSMILRNIQYF. The CDR3 nucleotides are TGTGCCAGTAGTATGATTCTGAGAAACATTCAGTACTTC. The whole variable domain, remainder taken from reference TRBV19 and TRBJ2-4, is DGGITQSPKYLFRKEGQNVTLSCEQNLNHDAMYWYRQDPGQGLRLIYYSQIVNDFQKGDIAEGYSVSREKKESFPLTVTSAQKNPTAFYLCASSMILRNIQYFGAGTRLSVL.

V and J are TRBV30 and TRBJ2-1; 13 bases fit TRBD2. The length of the CDR3 is 20 residues. Trimming removed 0 bases from V and 0 bases from J; junction bases left unmatched: 11. Germline CDR1 reads GTSNPN; CDR2 reads SVGIG (reference sequence). This CDR3 reads CAWSVGLLAGGLSSYNEQFF. The CDR3 bases are TGTGCCTGGAGTGTAGGGCTACTAGCGGGGGGGCTGAGCTCCTACAATGAGCAGTTCTTC.

The chain links TRBV5-6 to TRBJ1-2, with D possibly being TRBD1 (5 bases). The germline gives CDR1 SGHDT, CDR2 YYEEEE. Trimming removed 2 bases from V and 5 bases from J, with 16 bases in between. This CDR3 spans 15 amino acids. DNA of the CDR3: TGTGCCAGCAGCTTTCAAGGGCGCCGGGGGTATGGCTACACCTTC. Protein product: CASSFQGRRGYGYTF.

This chain connects TRBV9 to TRBJ2-3; D unresolved. The CDR3 runs to 13 residues. Per germline, CDR1 SGDLS and CDR2 YYNGEE. V dropped 1 base and J dropped 4 bases, with 7 bases sitting between them. The CDR3 sequence is CASSVSDPDTQYF. CDR3 coding DNA: TGTGCCAGCAGCGTAAGTGACCCAGATACGCAGTATTTT.

The V gene is TRBV2, the J gene TRBJ2-1; 7 bases line up with TRBD2. Trimming at V came to 6 bases and at J to 8 bases, leaving 4 bases not matched to a gene. There are 12 residues in the CDR3. Germline V lookup: CDR1 SNHLY, CDR2 FYNNEI. CDR3 in amino acids: CASSGLGDEQFF. As DNA, the CDR3 is TGTGCCAGCAGCGGACTAGGGGATGAGCAGTTCTTC.

Only one count was recorded for this clonotype. The DNA of the CDR3 is TGTGCCAGCTCACCACTGCACAATCAGCCCCAGCATTTT. It specifies CASSPLHNQPQHF. The chain couples TRBV18 to TRBJ1-5; D not resolved. Germline lookup yields CDR1 KGHSH and CDR2 LQKENI. Trimming shortened V by 1 base and J by 3 bases, and 4 bases separated the two germline ends. The CDR3 spans 13 residues.

This chain uses TRBV20-1 with TRBJ1-1; D remains ambiguous. Per germline, CDR1 DFQATT and CDR2 SNEGSKA (reference sequence). The length of the CDR3 is 13 residues. In nucleotides, the CDR3 is TGCAGGGCCCCCAGAGGGCCGTACACTGAAGCTTTCTTT. It is translated as CRAPRGPYTEAFF.

J is TRBJ1-2 and V is TRBV12-3 or TRBV12-4; no firm D call. CDR3 size: 14 residues. Between the trimmed V and J ends, which lost 6 bases and 3 bases, there was a span of 14 bases. In nucleotides, the CDR3 is TGTGCCAGCAGCCCCCGGACCGTAGACTATGGCTACACCTTC. It encodes CASSPRTVDYGYTF.

Concerning this clonotype itself: One end of the junction fails to match germline, which may point to a read error. The chain recombines TRBV18 with TRBJ1-6, with no clear D. Looked up from germline, CDR1 is KGHSH and CDR2 is LQKENI. CDR3 length: 13 amino acids. The CDR3 here is CASSPGGNTPLHF. CDR3 sequence (DNA): TGTGCCAGCTCACCCGGAGGTAATACACCCCTCCACTTT. The full variable domain, completed using reference TRBV18 and TRBJ1-6, is NAGVMQNPRHLVRRRGQEARLRCSPMKGHSHVYWYRQLPEEGLKFMVYLQKENIIDESGMPKERFSAEFPKEGPSILRIQQVVRGDSAAYFCASSPGGNTPLHFGNGTRLTVT.

This clonotype was seen once. This sequence joins TRBV28 and TRBJ1-5; 8 bases are shared with TRBD1. Trimming at V came to 3 bases and at J to 10 bases, leaving 8 bases not matched to a gene. The CDR3 consists of 14 residues. The germline V gene has CDR1 MDHEN and CDR2 SYDVKM. The CDR3 loop reads CASSFPRGLGPQHF. CDR3 coding DNA: TGTGCCAGCAGTTTCCCCAGGGGGCTTGGACCCCAGCATTTT.

The chain recombines TRBV19 with TRBJ1-5; 8 nucleotides agree with TRBD1. Trimming at V came to 3 bases and at J to 3 bases, leaving 10 bases not matched to a gene. CDR3 length equals 17 residues. Germline V gene lookup returns CDR1 LNHDA and CDR2 SQIVND (reference sequence). The CDR3 DNA follows: TGTGCCAGTAGTATTGGCGTCAGGGGGCGATTCAATCAGCCCCAGCATTTT. Encoded protein: CASSIGVRGRFNQPQHF.

The sample holds one count of this clonotype. The rearrangement uses TRBV18 and TRBJ2-2, with D hard to call. The CDR3 is 13 amino acids. V was trimmed by 2 bases and J by 4 bases, leaving 5 bases between them. Per the germline V gene, CDR1 is KGHSH and CDR2 is LQKENI. CDR3 amino acids: CASSPGSTGELFF. The CDR3, as DNA: TGTGCCAGCTCACCAGGCAGCACCGGGGAGCTGTTTTTT.

In its sample, this clonotype was seen once. The chain recombines TRBV20-1 with TRBJ1-1; 12 positions agree with TRBD1. The CDR3 sequence is 12 residues long. The junction had 4 bases not matched to a gene; V was cut back by 3 bases and J by 11 bases. Germline CDR1 and CDR2: DFQATT and SNEGSKA (reference sequence). The CDR3, as DNA: TGCAGTGCTAGTGAGGGACAGGGGGCCGCTTTCTTT. Translated: CSASEGQGAAFF.

The rearrangement joins TRBV29-1 to TRBJ2-1; 14 nucleotides agree with TRBD2. Per germline, CDR1 SQVTM and CDR2 ANQGSEA. The length of the CDR3 is 14 residues. The trim removed 5 bases at V and 9 bases at J, leaving 6 bases unmatched. CDR3 sequence reads: CSVKTSGRATEQFF. CDR3 sequence (DNA): TGCAGCGTTAAGACTAGCGGGAGGGCCACTGAGCAGTTCTTC.

This chain uses TRBV29-1 with TRBJ2-7, with 10 bases fitting TRBD2. The CDR3 runs 13 residues. Germline trimming cut 5 bases from V and 0 bases from J; bases unmatched to any gene: 1. Germline V gene lookup returns CDR1 SQVTM and CDR2 ANQGSEA. Written as DNA, the CDR3 is TGCAGCGTTCGACTAGCGGGCTCCTACGAGCAGTACTTC. Encoded protein: CSVRLAGSYEQYF.

The J gene is TRBJ2-7, the V gene TRBV19, with TRBD2 matching over 15 bases. The CDR3 runs 18 residues. The germline V gene encodes CDR1 LNHDA and CDR2 SQIVND (reference sequence). Trimming took 6 bases from V and 0 from J; bases not matched to a gene: 9. Written as DNA, the CDR3 is TGTGCCAGTAGCAACGGGGGACTAGCGGGAGGATCCTCCTACGAGCAGTACTTC. Its protein is CASSNGGLAGGSSYEQYF.

The chain uses TRBV20-1 and TRBJ2-7; D possibly corresponds to TRBD2 (6 bases). V was trimmed by 5 bases and J by 0 bases, leaving 14 bases between them. Germline loops: CDR1 DFQATT, CDR2 SNEGSKA (reference sequence). This CDR3 comprises 14 residues. The CDR3 coding sequence is TGCAGTGCTGCTTTAGCGGATACCTCCTACGAGCAGTACTTC. Translation gives CSAALADTSYEQYF.

The genes are TRBV19 and TRBJ1-5; 8 bases match TRBD1. J gave up 7 bases and V 4 bases, and 12 bases lay outside the gene matches. The CDR3 has 16 amino acids. In germline, CDR1 is LNHDA, CDR2 SQIVND (reference sequence). As DNA, the CDR3 is TGTGCCAGTAGTACCCAATCAGCAGGGGGCGGGCAGCCCCAGCATTTT. It specifies CASSTQSAGGGQPQHF.